This TCR beta chain derives from a study of blood T cell repertoires in COVID-19. Overall study context: Collection of acute and convalescent COVID-19 samples took place in the United States, Italy and Spain. The analysed material was cDNA or gDNA that came from T cells, B-cell-depleted T cells, or PBMCs.

During active infection, Seattle patients enrolled and were then monitored through disease. Per the study methods: How many nucleated cells were present was estimated from reference gene primer amplification. Sequenced by immunoSEQ multiplex PCR; TCRdb stores in-frame clones only, minus some. That table supplies the V and J calls and clone size; D and trimming were determined from the DNA. The data contain 260,000 or so clones, 75% to 85% of them singletons. The CDR3 length is 14 residues. Trimming removed 5 bases from V and 3 bases from J; junction bases left unmatched: 4. The germline V gene encodes CDR1 MDHEN and CDR2 SYDVKM.

This TCR was recovered from a woman aged 80 or older with COVID-19, enrolled during active disease. The sequenced sample consisted of peripheral blood. The V and J genes are TRBV28 and TRBJ1-3; 7 positions agree with TRBD1. The CDR3 region has the DNA TGTGCCAGCAGTCGGGACAGACGTGGAAACACCATATATTTT. It is translated as CASSRDRRGNTIYF.